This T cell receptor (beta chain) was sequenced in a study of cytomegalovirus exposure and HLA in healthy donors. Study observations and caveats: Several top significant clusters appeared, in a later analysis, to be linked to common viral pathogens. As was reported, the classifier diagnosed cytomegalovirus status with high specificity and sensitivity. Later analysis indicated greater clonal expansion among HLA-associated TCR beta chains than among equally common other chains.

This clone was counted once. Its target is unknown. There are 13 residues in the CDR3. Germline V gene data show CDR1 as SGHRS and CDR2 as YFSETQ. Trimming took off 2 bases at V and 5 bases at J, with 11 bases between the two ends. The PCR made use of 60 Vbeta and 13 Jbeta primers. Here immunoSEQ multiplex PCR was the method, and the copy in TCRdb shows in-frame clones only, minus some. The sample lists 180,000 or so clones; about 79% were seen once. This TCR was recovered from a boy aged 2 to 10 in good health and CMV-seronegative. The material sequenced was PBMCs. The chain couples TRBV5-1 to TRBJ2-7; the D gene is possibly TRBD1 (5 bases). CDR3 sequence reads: CASSFSGLDEQYF. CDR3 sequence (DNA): TGCGCCAGCAGCTTTTCAGGGCTTGACGAGCAGTACTTC.